Below, 13 T cell receptor beta chains from the same sample are listed, as sequenced in a study of cytomegalovirus exposure and HLA in healthy donors. The primer mix had 60 Vbeta and 13 Jbeta primers. The assay was immunoSEQ multiplex PCR, and TCRdb's table has in-frame clones only and misses some. This sample yields about 150,000 clones, of which over 70% are seen a single time; 2% to 2.5% belongs to the top ten. The specimen sequenced was PBMCs. The receptor source for this set is a man aged 30 to 45 in good health and CMV-seronegative.

The chain uses TRBV18 and TRBJ2-7; no clear D. Germline values: CDR1 KGHSH, CDR2 LQKENI. The CDR3 runs to 12 residues. V lost 3 bases to trimming and J lost 4 bases, with 7 bases between them. CDR3 DNA: TGTGCCAGCTCACCGGAGTCGTACGAGCAGTACTTC. Encoded protein: CASSPESYEQYF.

The chain uses TRBV6-4 and TRBJ2-3; 9 bases fit TRBD2. V shed 3 bases and J 6 bases; nucleotides not matched to a gene: 10. Germline CDR1 MRHNA, CDR2 SNTAGT. The CDR3 loop spans 16 amino acids. CDR3 sequence: CASSESPSGGSDTQYF. Here the CDR3 DNA reads TGTGCCAGCAGTGAATCACCCAGCGGGGGGTCTGATACGCAGTATTTT.

The sample holds one count of this clone. This chain connects TRBV5-1 to TRBJ2-7; 10 nucleotides match TRBD1. CDR3 length: 14 amino acids. The junction had 5 bases not matched to a gene; V was cut back by 5 bases and J by 3 bases. Looked up from germline, CDR1 is SGHRS and CDR2 is YFSETQ. Written as DNA, the CDR3 is TGCGCCAGCAGGACGGGACAGGGGTTCTACGAGCAGTACTTC. Translation gives CASRTGQGFYEQYF.

CDR3 DNA sequence: TGTGCCAGTAGTATCCCGGTCGGGGGGAAACTGTTTTTT. Translation gives CASSIPVGGKLFF. V is TRBV19 and J is TRBJ1-4; weak D call: TRBD1 (5 bases). Between the trimmed V and J ends, which lost 3 bases and 11 bases, there was a span of 13 bases. Germline assignment: CDR1 LNHDA and CDR2 SQIVND (reference sequence). The CDR3 sequence is 13 residues long.

The CDR3, as DNA: TGTGCCAGCAGTTTCCCGACAGGTTCGTCCTACGAGCAGTACTTC. It yields the protein CASSFPTGSSYEQYF. The gene calls are TRBV28 and TRBJ2-7, with D possibly matching TRBD1 (6 bases). The germline V gene has CDR1 MDHEN and CDR2 SYDVKM. Trimming stripped 3 bases from V and 1 base from J, with 13 bases between. The CDR3 spans 15 residues. Together with reference TRBV28 and TRBJ2-7, the CDR3 gives the full variable domain: DVKVTQSSRYLVKRTGEKVFLECVQDMDHENMFWYRQDPGLGLRLIYFSYDVKMKEKGDIPEGYSVSREKKERFSLILESASTNQTSMYLCASSFPTGSSYEQYFGPGTRLTVT.

The chain uses TRBV11-2 and TRBJ1-3; D not certain. The ends were cut back, 6 bases at V and 2 bases at J, with 11 bases in the middle. The germline V gene has CDR1 SGHAT and CDR2 FQNNGV. The CDR3 length is 14 residues. In DNA form, the CDR3 reads TGTGCCAGCAGTTCCCAGGTGACTGGAAACACCATATATTTT. Its translation: CASSSQVTGNTIYF.

The rearrangement links TRBV7-3 to TRBJ2-4, with 10 bases that match TRBD1. Germline V CDR1 and CDR2: SGHTA, FQGTGA. CDR3 length: 15 amino acids. J was trimmed by 6 bases and V by 2 bases; bases with no gene match: 4. The chain's CDR3 is CASSLHGQGGNIQYF. The CDR3 DNA is TGTGCCAGCAGCTTACACGGACAGGGGGGAAACATTCAGTACTTC.

The chain combines TRBV4-2 with TRBJ2-5; 11 bases are a match to TRBD1. The CDR3 is 15 residues long. Germline assignment: CDR1 LGHNA and CDR2 YNFKEQ. The junction had 5 bases not matched to a gene; V was cut back by 4 bases and J by 4 bases. Here the CDR3 DNA reads TGTGCCAGCAGCCGCGACGGGACAGGGGGAGAGACCCAGTACTTC. Protein product: CASSRDGTGGETQYF.

This clone was seen repeatedly, ten times or more. CDR3 in amino acids: CASSFSGDEQYF. Here the CDR3 DNA reads TGTGCCAGCAGCTTTTCCGGGGACGAGCAGTACTTC. V usage is TRBV11-2 and J usage is TRBJ2-7, with D possibly matching TRBD2 (5 bases). CDR1 and CDR2 from the germline V gene are SGHAT and FQNNGV. CDR3 size: 12 residues. The V gene lost 3 bases and the J gene lost 5 bases, with 8 bases spanning the gap.

This clone has more than one count but fewer than ten. The gene calls are TRBV28 and TRBJ1-2; the match to TRBD1 covers 9 bases. CDR1 and CDR2 from the germline V gene are MDHEN and SYDVKM. This CDR3 has 14 residues. V gave up 6 bases and J gave up 5 bases; unmatched junction bases: 7. The CDR3 reads CASSPGTGMYGYTF. CDR3 sequence (DNA): TGTGCCAGCAGCCCCGGGACAGGGATGTATGGCTACACCTTC.

The chain employs TRBV7-9 and TRBJ2-7; 7 bases agree with TRBD1. The germline V gene has CDR1 SEHNR and CDR2 FQNEAQ (reference sequence). Germline trimming cut 4 bases from V and 6 bases from J; bases unmatched to any gene: 0. This CDR3 is 11 amino acids long. The CDR3 nucleotides read TGTGCCAGCAGCTCAGGGGGCGAGCAGTACTTC. Translated: CASSSGGEQYF.

The V gene is TRBV19, the J gene TRBJ1-2; unclear D gene. Trimming removed 6 bases at V and 3 bases at J, with 14 bases between. The germline CDR1 and CDR2 sequences are LNHDA and SQIVND (reference sequence). The CDR3 sequence is 14 residues long. CDR3 in DNA: TGTGCCAGTAGAGACGGCGGGCTGGACTATGGCTACACCTTC. This codes for CASRDGGLDYGYTF. Using reference TRBV19 and TRBJ1-2 for the parts outside the CDR3, the full variable domain is DGGITQSPKYLFRKEGQNVTLSCEQNLNHDAMYWYRQDPGQGLRLIYYSQIVNDFQKGDIAEGYSVSREKKESFPLTVTSAQKNPTAFYLCASRDGGLDYGYTFGSGTRLTVV.

The chain employs TRBV27 and TRBJ2-2, with 7 positions matching TRBD1. This CDR3 is built from 16 residues. With V trimmed by 5 bases and J by 0 bases, 6 bases remained unmatched. Germline CDR1 MNHEY, CDR2 SMNVEV (reference sequence). The CDR3 coding sequence is TGTGCCAGCAGTCACCGGGGACAGTCGAACACCGGGGAGCTGTTTTTT. It specifies CASSHRGQSNTGELFF.